This T cell receptor (beta chain) was recorded in a study of cytomegalovirus exposure and HLA in healthy donors. In the PCR, 60 Vbeta and 13 Jbeta primers were used. The table came from immunoSEQ multiplex PCR; TCRdb's copy has only in-frame clones and leaves some out. The table has approximately 150,000 clones, about 72% seen once. Germline values: CDR1 SGHRS, CDR2 YFSETQ. This CDR3 contains 14 residues. V was trimmed by 4 bases and J by 2 bases, leaving 13 bases between them. V usage is TRBV5-1 and J usage is TRBJ2-7; a weak D match, TRBD1 (6 bases). This sequence was found in a man aged 35 to 55 in good health and CMV-seronegative. The sample was PBMCs. CDR3 amino acids: CASSQGHLTYEQYF. The DNA of the CDR3 is TGCGCCAGCAGCCAGGGACATCTAACCTACGAGCAGTACTTC.